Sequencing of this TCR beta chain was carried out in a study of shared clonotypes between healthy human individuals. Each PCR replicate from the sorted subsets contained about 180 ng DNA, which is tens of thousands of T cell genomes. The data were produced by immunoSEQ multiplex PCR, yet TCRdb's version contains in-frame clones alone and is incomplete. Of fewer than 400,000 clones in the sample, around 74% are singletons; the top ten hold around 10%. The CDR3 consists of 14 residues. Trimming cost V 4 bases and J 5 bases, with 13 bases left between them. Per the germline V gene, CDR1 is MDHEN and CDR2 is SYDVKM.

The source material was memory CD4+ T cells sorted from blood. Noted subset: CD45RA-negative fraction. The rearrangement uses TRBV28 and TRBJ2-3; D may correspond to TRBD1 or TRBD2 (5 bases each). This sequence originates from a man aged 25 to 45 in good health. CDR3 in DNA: TGTGCCAGCAGTTCTAGCCCTGGGGGAGATACGCAGTATTTT. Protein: CASSSSPGGDTQYF.